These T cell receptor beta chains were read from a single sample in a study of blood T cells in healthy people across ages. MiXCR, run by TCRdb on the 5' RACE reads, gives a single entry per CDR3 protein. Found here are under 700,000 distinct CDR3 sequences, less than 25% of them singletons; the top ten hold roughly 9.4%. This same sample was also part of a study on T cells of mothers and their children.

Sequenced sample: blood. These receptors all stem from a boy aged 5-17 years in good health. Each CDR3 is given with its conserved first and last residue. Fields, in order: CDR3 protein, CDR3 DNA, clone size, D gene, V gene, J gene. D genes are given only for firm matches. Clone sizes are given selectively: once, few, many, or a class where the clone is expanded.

CDR3aa: CAWERTGVHEQFF
CDR3nt: TGTGCCTGGGAACGGACAGGGGTCCATGAGCAGTTCTTC
abundance: few
d_gene: TRBD1
v_gene: TRBV30
j_gene: TRBJ2-1

CDR3aa: CASSLMGRTEAFF
CDR3nt: TGTGCCAGCAGTTTAATGGGTAGAACTGAAGCTTTCTTT
abundance: -
d_gene: -
v_gene: TRBV12-3/TRBV12-4
j_gene: TRBJ1-1

CDR3aa: CASSPGGGTYEQYF
CDR3nt: TGTGCCAGCAGCCCGGGAGGGGGGACCTACGAGCAGTACTTC
abundance: -
d_gene: TRBD2
v_gene: TRBV7-2
j_gene: TRBJ2-7

CDR3aa: CASSLGPGYNEKLFF
CDR3nt: TGTGCCAGCAGCTTGGGGCCGGGATATAATGAAAAACTGTTTTTT
abundance: -
d_gene: -
v_gene: TRBV9
j_gene: TRBJ1-4

CDR3aa: CASSLWPGETQYF
CDR3nt: TGTGCCAGCAGTTTATGGCCAGGAGAGACCCAGTACTTC
abundance: -
d_gene: -
v_gene: TRBV28
j_gene: TRBJ2-5

CDR3aa: CASSQDLGSQETQCF
CDR3nt: TGCGCCAGCAGCCAAGATTTAGGGAGCCAAGAGACCCAGTGCTTC
abundance: -
d_gene: -
v_gene: TRBV4-3
j_gene: TRBJ2-5

CDR3aa: CASSEARQTNQPQHF
CDR3nt: TGTGCCAGCAGTGAAGCGCGGCAGACCAATCAGCCCCAGCATTTT
abundance: -
d_gene: -
v_gene: TRBV6-1
j_gene: TRBJ1-5

CDR3aa: CASSPTGTEQETQYF
CDR3nt: TGTGCCAGCAGCCCGACGGGGACAGAACAAGAGACCCAGTACTTC
abundance: -
d_gene: TRBD1
v_gene: TRBV3-1
j_gene: TRBJ2-5

CDR3aa: CASSPSGRNEQYF
CDR3nt: TGTGCCAGCAGTCCCTCAGGGAGAAACGAGCAGTACTTC
abundance: -
d_gene: -
v_gene: TRBV12-3/TRBV12-4
j_gene: TRBJ2-7

CDR3aa: CASSFPDGRTNTEAFF
CDR3nt: TGTGCCAGTAGTTTCCCCGACGGGAGAACGAACACTGAAGCCTTCTTT
abundance: -
d_gene: -
v_gene: TRBV19
j_gene: TRBJ1-1

CDR3aa: CASSQAGTGRHEQYF
CDR3nt: TGTGCCAGCAGCCAGGCCGGGACAGGGAGGCACGAGCAGTACTTC
abundance: few
d_gene: TRBD1
v_gene: TRBV28
j_gene: TRBJ2-7

CDR3aa: CASMQTENTEAFF
CDR3nt: TGTGCCAGCATGCAAACAGAGAACACTGAAGCTTTCTTT
abundance: -
d_gene: -
v_gene: TRBV2
j_gene: TRBJ1-1

CDR3aa: CASSYSPGNEQYF
CDR3nt: TGTGCCAGCAGTTACTCGCCCGGAAACGAGCAGTACTTC
abundance: few
d_gene: -
v_gene: TRBV6-5
j_gene: TRBJ2-7

CDR3aa: CASSVEFYLYGGEQFF
CDR3nt: TGTGCCAGCAGCGTAGAGTTTTACCTTTACGGGGGTGAGCAGTTCTTC
abundance: -
d_gene: -
v_gene: TRBV9
j_gene: TRBJ2-1

CDR3aa: CASSSRPLAGGVQGYEQYF
CDR3nt: TGTGCCAGCAGCTCCCGACCCTTAGCGGGGGGGGTCCAAGGCTACGAGCAGTACTTC
abundance: -
d_gene: TRBD2
v_gene: TRBV7-2
j_gene: TRBJ2-7

CDR3aa: CSARDGGTPQETQYF
CDR3nt: TGCAGTGCTAGAGATGGGGGGACTCCGCAAGAGACCCAGTACTTC
abundance: few
d_gene: -
v_gene: TRBV20-1
j_gene: TRBJ2-5

CDR3aa: CASSLRLGVGNTEAFF
CDR3nt: TGTGCCAGCAGTTTAAGGCTGGGAGTGGGGAACACTGAAGCTTTCTTT
abundance: few
d_gene: -
v_gene: TRBV12-3/TRBV12-4
j_gene: TRBJ1-1

CDR3aa: CASSEGGRYEQFF
CDR3nt: TGTGCCAGCAGTGAAGGGGGGCGATATGAGCAGTTCTTC
abundance: once
d_gene: -
v_gene: TRBV25-1
j_gene: TRBJ2-1